One T cell receptor beta chain is described in this entry. TCRdb used MiXCR to reprocess the 5' RACE reads, holding one entry per CDR3 protein. The sample holds over 95,000 distinct CDR3 sequences, less than 14% seen once. J was trimmed by 1 base and V by 5 bases; bases with no gene match: 12. Germline V gene data show CDR1 as SGDLS and CDR2 as YYNGEE. There are 18 residues in the CDR3. The entry originates in a study of spatial heterogeneity in lung cancer. The time point: blood at routine non-recurrence follow-up after resection. Whole RNA was taken from tumor, nontumor lung or frozen PBMC; it was then sequenced unsorted.

The material sequenced was PBMCs, taken at follow-up. The chain couples TRBV9 to TRBJ2-1; 10 bases are shared with TRBD2. This TCR was sampled from a female donor with early-stage non-small cell lung cancer. CDR3 loop: CASRGGLAGDRSYNEQFF. As DNA, the CDR3 is TGTGCCAGCAGAGGAGGGCTAGCGGGAGATAGGTCCTACAATGAGCAGTTCTTC.